This T cell receptor beta chain was recorded in a study of blood T cell repertoires in COVID-19. Study in general: Spain, Italy and the United States supplied samples that represented acute and convalescent COVID-19. T cells, B-cell-depleted T cells, or PBMCs provided the cDNA or gDNA that served as material.

As handled by the study authors: From reference gene primer amplification, estimates of nucleated cell counts were derived. Generated by immunoSEQ multiplex PCR, the TCRdb table keeps only in-frame clones and is missing some. For V, J and clone size, that table is used; D and trimming come from the DNA. The table has about 240,000 clones, 75% to 90% seen once. This clone was observed once. Material: peripheral blood. The TCR comes from a woman aged 55-69 years with active or convalescent COVID-19.

The CDR3 DNA follows: TGTGCCAGCAGTGGACAGGGGGCTCTAACTAATGAAAAACTGTTTTTT. This gives the protein CASSGQGALTNEKLFF. V usage is TRBV6-1 and J usage is TRBJ1-4; 10 bases are shared with TRBD1. The trim removed 4 bases at V and 1 base at J, leaving 3 bases unmatched. CDR3 length: 16 amino acids. CDR1 is MNHNS, CDR2 SASEGT, per germline.